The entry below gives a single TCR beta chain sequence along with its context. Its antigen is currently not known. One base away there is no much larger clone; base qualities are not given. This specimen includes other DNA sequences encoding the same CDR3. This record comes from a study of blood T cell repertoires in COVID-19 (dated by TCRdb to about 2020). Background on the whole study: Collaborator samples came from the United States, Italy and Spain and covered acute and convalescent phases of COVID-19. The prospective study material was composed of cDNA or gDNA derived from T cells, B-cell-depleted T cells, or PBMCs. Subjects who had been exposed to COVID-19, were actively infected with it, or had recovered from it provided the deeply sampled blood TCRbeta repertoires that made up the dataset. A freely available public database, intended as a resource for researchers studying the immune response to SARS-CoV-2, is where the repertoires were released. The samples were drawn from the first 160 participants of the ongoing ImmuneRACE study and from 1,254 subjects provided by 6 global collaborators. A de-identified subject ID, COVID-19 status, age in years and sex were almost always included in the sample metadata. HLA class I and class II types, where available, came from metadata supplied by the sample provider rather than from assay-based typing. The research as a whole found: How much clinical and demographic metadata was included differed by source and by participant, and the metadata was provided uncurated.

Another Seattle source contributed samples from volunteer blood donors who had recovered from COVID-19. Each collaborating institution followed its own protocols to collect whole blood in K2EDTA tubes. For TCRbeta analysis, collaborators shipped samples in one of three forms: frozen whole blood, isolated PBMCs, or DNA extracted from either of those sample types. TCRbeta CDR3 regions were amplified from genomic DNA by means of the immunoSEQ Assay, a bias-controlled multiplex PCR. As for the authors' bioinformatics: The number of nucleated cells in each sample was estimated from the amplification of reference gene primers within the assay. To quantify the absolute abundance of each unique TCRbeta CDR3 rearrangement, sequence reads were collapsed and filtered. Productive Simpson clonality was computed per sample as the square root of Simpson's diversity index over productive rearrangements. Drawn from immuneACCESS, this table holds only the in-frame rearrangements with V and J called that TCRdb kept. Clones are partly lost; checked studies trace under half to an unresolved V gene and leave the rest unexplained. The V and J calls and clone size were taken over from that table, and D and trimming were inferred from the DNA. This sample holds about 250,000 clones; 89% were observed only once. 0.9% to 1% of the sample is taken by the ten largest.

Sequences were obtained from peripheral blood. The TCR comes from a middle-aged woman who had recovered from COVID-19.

In nucleotides, the sequence is TGTGCCAGCAGCGTAGGGCTAGCGGGAGCCAACACCGGGGAGCTGTTTTTT. The resulting protein is CASSVGLAGANTGELFF. The chain is assembled from TRBV9 and TRBJ2-2, with 10 bases in between that match TRBD2. The cysteine opens and the phenylalanine closes a CDR3 of 17 amino acids. Only the CDR3 DNA stays, 51 bases, in frame from base 1. Via the germline V gene, CDR1 is SGDLS and CDR2 YYNGEE. V and J are trimmed by 0 bases and 2 bases, and the gene matches miss 4 bases of the junction.